This T cell receptor (beta chain) was retrieved from a study of blood T cell repertoires in COVID-19. Germline V gene lookup returns CDR1 SGDLS and CDR2 YYNGEE. J gave up 4 bases and V 3 bases, and 12 bases lay outside the gene matches. The CDR3 has 17 residues. Adults between roughly 18 and 90 years of age took part from 20 to 25 US areas. Participant-given clinical history determined each cohort assignment. Two negative PCRs, clearance, or symptom resolution had been documented for recovered Cohort 3 donors. Clones were read by immunoSEQ multiplex PCR, and TCRdb kept only the in-frame ones, dropping some. The table records hundreds of thousands of clones, 65% to 90% of them present only once.

The receptor comes from a man aged 35-49 years who had recovered from COVID-19. Sequenced input: PBMCs or T cells enriched from blood (not recorded which). This chain uses TRBV9 with TRBJ2-3, with 9 bases matching TRBD2. CDR3 in DNA: TGTGCCAGCAGCGCGACCGCGGGGGGGATGTTGTCAGATACGCAGTATTTT. Translated: CASSATAGGMLSDTQYF.